Each of the 17 T cell receptor beta chains below was sequenced from the same sample in a study of cytomegalovirus exposure and HLA in healthy donors. The repertoire was sequenced with immunoSEQ multiplex PCR; TCRdb's copy has only in-frame clones and lacks some. In the table there are more than 300,000 clones, roughly 90% of which are singletons. Specimen: PBMCs. Source of these receptors: a woman under 30 in good health and CMV-seronegative.

This clone has only one observation. The chain employs TRBV6-1 and TRBJ1-4; TRBD1 aligns across 7 bases. Germline V lookup: CDR1 MNHNS, CDR2 SASEGT. This CDR3 is built from 15 residues. J gave up 8 bases and V 7 bases, and 13 bases lay outside the gene matches. The CDR3 loop reads CASTPTRGVGEKLFF. CDR3 bases: TGTGCCAGCACCCCCACCAGGGGGGTCGGAGAAAAACTGTTTTTT.

The chain is built from TRBV11-2 and TRBJ2-7; tentatively, D is TRBD2 (7 bases). The CDR3 length is 14 residues. Trimming stripped 4 bases from V and 6 bases from J, with 16 bases between. Looked up from germline, CDR1 is SGHAT and CDR2 is FQNNGV. The CDR3 bases are TGTGCCAGCAGCTCCAGGGGAGGGTTCCTCGAGCAGTACTTC. It codes for CASSSRGGFLEQYF.

The table lists this clone with a count of one. This chain joins TRBV4-3 and TRBJ2-3; a weak D match, TRBD1 (5 bases). Germline V gives CDR1 LGHNA, CDR2 YSLEER. The CDR3 totals 13 residues. With 0 bases removed from V and 7 bases from J, the gap between germline ends came to 8 bases. In DNA form, the CDR3 reads TGCGCCAGCAGCCAAGAGACAGAGAATACGCAGTATTTT. This sequence encodes CASSQETENTQYF.

The chain is built from TRBV16 and TRBJ1-1; TRBD1 matches 9 bases. V lost 7 bases and J lost 5; bases outside the gene matches: 5. The germline V gene has CDR1 KGHSY and CDR2 FQNENV. This CDR3 has 13 residues. Here the CDR3 reads CASNDRGLTEAFF. For the CDR3, the DNA is TGTGCCAGCAACGACAGGGGGTTGACTGAAGCTTTCTTT.

CDR3 protein: CAIGTSGRSNEQFF. CDR3 nucleotide sequence: TGTGCCATCGGGACTAGCGGGAGGAGCAATGAGCAGTTCTTC. This sequence joins TRBV10-3 and TRBJ2-1; 15 positions agree with TRBD2. The germline V gene has CDR1 ENHRY and CDR2 SYGVKD. The ends lost 8 bases at V and 6 bases at J; junction bases unmatched: 2. The CDR3 consists of 14 residues.

The chain links TRBV7-3 to TRBJ2-2; perhaps TRBD1 as D (5 bases). Germline V gene lookup returns CDR1 SGHTA and CDR2 FQGTGA. Trimming pared 5 bases from V and 6 bases from J, leaving 13 bases between. This CDR3 comprises 14 residues. This CDR3 is CASSPQGSAGELFF. In DNA form, the CDR3 reads TGTGCCAGCAGCCCCCAGGGTTCTGCCGGGGAGCTGTTTTTT.

CDR3 nucleotides: TGTGCCAGCAGTTACGATCGGGACAGGGTCTACGAGCAGTACTTC. It specifies CASSYDRDRVYEQYF. The rearrangement links TRBV6-5 to TRBJ2-7; TRBD1 matches 9 bases. The germline V gene encodes CDR1 MNHEY and CDR2 SVGAGI. V trimming: 2 bases; J trimming: 3 bases; junction bases outside the gene matches: 5. This CDR3 is 15 amino acids long.

This chain connects TRBV27 to TRBJ1-5; 7 bases match TRBD1. This CDR3 region has 15 residues. Germline CDR1 is MNHEY and CDR2 is SMNVEV (reference sequence). J lost 7 bases, V lost 0 bases, and 6 bases had no gene match. The CDR3, as DNA: TGTGCCAGCAGTTTATCAGGGGGCGCGTCACAGCCCCAGCATTTT. Protein: CASSLSGGASQPQHF.

This sequence joins TRBV7-9 and TRBJ2-6; D gene uncertain. Germline lookup yields CDR1 SEHNR and CDR2 FQNEAQ (reference sequence). Between the trimmed V and J ends, which lost 2 bases and 1 base, there was a span of 6 bases. CDR3 length: 15 amino acids. CDR3 amino acids: CASSLSTSGANVLTF. The CDR3 DNA follows: TGTGCCAGCAGCTTATCGACATCTGGGGCCAACGTCCTGACTTTC.

The chain combines TRBV18 with TRBJ2-7; perhaps TRBD2 as D (5 bases). This CDR3 contains 15 residues. Trimming stripped 2 bases from V and 2 bases from J, with 13 bases between. Germline-derived CDR1 and CDR2 are KGHSH and LQKENI. CDR3 protein: CASSPYNGNPYEQYF. The CDR3 DNA reads as TGTGCCAGCTCACCATATAACGGGAATCCCTACGAGCAGTACTTC.

The chain employs TRBV4-3 and TRBJ1-1; 7 bases align to TRBD1. Trimming cost V 1 base and J 2 bases; bases outside gene matches: 13. This CDR3 has 18 residues. Per germline, CDR1 LGHNA and CDR2 YSLEER. CDR3 bases: TGCGCCAGCAGCCAAGCCGATGTAAGGGCAGGGGGTAACACTGAAGCTTTCTTT. It specifies CASSQADVRAGGNTEAFF.

J is TRBJ2-7 and V is TRBV11-2, with D possibly matching TRBD2 (5 bases). The length of the CDR3 is 18 residues. Between the trimmed V and J ends, which lost 1 base and 0 bases, there was a span of 19 bases. From germline, CDR1 is SGHAT and CDR2 FQNNGV. CDR3 DNA: TGTGCCAGCAGCTTAGGAGGGAACAGTTTAAGGAGCTCCTACGAGCAGTACTTC. This gives the protein CASSLGGNSLRSSYEQYF.

V usage is TRBV6-5 and J usage is TRBJ2-5; 15 bases fit TRBD2. V gave up 6 bases and J gave up 5 bases; unmatched junction bases: 4. Germline V gene data show CDR1 as MNHEY and CDR2 as SVGAGI. The CDR3 has 15 residues. The CDR3 protein is CASSEGTSGRETQYF. In DNA, the CDR3 is TGTGCCAGCAGCGAGGGGACTAGCGGGAGGGAGACCCAGTACTTC.

In DNA form, the CDR3 reads TGCGCCAGCGGTCGATTGACTAGTTCAGATACGCAGTATTTT. Translating it yields CASGRLTSSDTQYF. V usage is TRBV5-1 and J usage is TRBJ2-3, with D maybe TRBD2 (6 bases). CDR1 and CDR2 (germline): SGHRS, YFSETQ. This CDR3 has 14 amino acids. V lost 7 bases to trimming and J lost 4 bases, with 16 bases between them.

The chain combines TRBV6-5 with TRBJ1-2, with D possibly TRBD1 on 6 matching bases. Looked up from germline, CDR1 is MNHEY and CDR2 is SVGAGI. Trimming left V 2 bases short and J 7 bases short, with 11 bases between. The CDR3 covers 13 residues. CDR3: CASSYPGTIGYTF. CDR3 in DNA: TGTGCCAGCAGTTACCCCGGGACAATTGGCTACACCTTC.

The chain employs TRBV27 and TRBJ2-3; D gene unclear. Deletions cut 6 bases from V and 5 bases from J, with 9 bases between. Germline V gene sequence: CDR1 MNHEY, CDR2 SMNVEV (reference sequence). The CDR3 contains 12 residues. The CDR3 spells CASRSNRDTQYF. CDR3 sequence (DNA): TGTGCCAGCAGATCTAACAGAGATACGCAGTATTTT.

This sequence joins TRBV7-2 and TRBJ1-2; TRBD1 matches at 9 bases. In germline, CDR1 is SGHTA, CDR2 FQGNSA. CDR3 size: 14 residues. Trimming cost V 5 bases and J 5 bases; bases outside gene matches: 6. CDR3 sequence reads: CASSPRTGDYGYTF. The CDR3 DNA follows: TGTGCCAGCAGCCCCCGGACAGGGGATTATGGCTACACCTTC.